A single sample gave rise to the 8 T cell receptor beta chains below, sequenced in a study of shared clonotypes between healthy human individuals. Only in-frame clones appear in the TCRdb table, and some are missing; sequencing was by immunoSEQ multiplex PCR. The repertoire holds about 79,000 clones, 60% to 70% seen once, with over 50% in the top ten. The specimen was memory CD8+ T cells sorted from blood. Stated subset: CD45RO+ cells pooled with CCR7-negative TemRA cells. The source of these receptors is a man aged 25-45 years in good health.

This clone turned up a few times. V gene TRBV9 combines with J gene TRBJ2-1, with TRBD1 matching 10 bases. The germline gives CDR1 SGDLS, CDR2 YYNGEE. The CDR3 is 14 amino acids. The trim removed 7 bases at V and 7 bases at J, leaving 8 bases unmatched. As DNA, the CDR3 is TGTGCCAGCGGTACGGGACAGGGGAAGAATGAGCAGTTCTTC. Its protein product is CASGTGQGKNEQFF. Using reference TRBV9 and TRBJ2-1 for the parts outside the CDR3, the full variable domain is DSGVTQTPKHLITATGQRVTLRCSPRSGDLSVYWYQQSLDQGLQFLIQYYNGEERAKGNILERFSAQQFPDLHSELNLSSLELGDSALYFCASGTGQGKNEQFFGPGTRLTVL.

For the CDR3, the DNA is TGTGCCAGCAGTGACAATCTCCGGCTGGGACAGGGTCCCTACGAGCAGTACTTC. It codes for CASSDNLRLGQGPYEQYF. The V gene is TRBV25-1, the J gene TRBJ2-7, with 9 bases identical to TRBD1. V lost 3 bases, J lost 2 bases, and 14 bases stayed unmatched. Germline values: CDR1 MGHDK, CDR2 SYGVNS. The CDR3 loop spans 18 amino acids.

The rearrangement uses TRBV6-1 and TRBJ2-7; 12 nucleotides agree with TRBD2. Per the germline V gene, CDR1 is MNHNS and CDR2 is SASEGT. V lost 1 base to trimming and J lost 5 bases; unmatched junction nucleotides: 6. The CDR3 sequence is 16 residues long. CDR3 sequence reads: CASSEGEGLAGHEQYF. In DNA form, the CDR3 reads TGTGCCAGCAGTGAAGGGGAAGGACTAGCGGGACACGAGCAGTACTTC.

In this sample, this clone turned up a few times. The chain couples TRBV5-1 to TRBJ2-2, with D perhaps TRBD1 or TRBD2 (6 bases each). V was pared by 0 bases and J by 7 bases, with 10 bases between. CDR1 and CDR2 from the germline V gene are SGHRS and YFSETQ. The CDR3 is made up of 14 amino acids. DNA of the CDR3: TGCGCCAGCAGCTTGGACGGGGGCGGCGGGGAGCTGTTTTTT. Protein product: CASSLDGGGGELFF.

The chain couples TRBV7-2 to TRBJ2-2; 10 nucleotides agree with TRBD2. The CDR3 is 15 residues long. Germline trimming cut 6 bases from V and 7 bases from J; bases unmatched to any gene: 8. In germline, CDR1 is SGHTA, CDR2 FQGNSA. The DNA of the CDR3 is TGTGCCAGCAGGACGGGACTAGCGAGTGGCGGGGAGCTGTTTTTT. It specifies CASRTGLASGGELFF.

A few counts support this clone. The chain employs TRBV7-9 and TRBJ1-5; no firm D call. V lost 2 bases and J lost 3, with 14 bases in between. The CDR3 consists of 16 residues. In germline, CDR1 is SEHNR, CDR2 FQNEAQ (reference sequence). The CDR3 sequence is CASSLIEGRANQPQHF. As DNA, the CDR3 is TGTGCCAGCAGCTTAATTGAGGGCAGAGCCAATCAGCCCCAGCATTTT.

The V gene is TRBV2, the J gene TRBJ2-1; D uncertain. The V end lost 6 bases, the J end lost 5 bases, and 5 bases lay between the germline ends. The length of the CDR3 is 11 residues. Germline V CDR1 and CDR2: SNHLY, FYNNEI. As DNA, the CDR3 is TGTGCCAGCAGATTCGACAATGAGCAGTTCTTC. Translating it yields CASRFDNEQFF.

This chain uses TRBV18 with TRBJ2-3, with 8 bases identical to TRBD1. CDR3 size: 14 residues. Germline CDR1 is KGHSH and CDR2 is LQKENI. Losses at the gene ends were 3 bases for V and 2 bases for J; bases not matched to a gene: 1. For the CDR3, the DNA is TGTGCCAGCTCACCCCAGGGGGCCACAGATACGCAGTATTTT. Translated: CASSPQGATDTQYF.